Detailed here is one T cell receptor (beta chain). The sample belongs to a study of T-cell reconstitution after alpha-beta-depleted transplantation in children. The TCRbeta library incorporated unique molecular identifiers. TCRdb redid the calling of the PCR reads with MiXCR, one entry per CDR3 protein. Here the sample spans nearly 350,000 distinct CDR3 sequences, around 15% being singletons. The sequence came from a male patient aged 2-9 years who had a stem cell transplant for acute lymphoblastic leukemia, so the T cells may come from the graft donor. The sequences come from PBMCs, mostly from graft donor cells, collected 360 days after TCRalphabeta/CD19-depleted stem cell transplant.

The CDR3 here is CASSQEGLPFSTDTQYF. DNA for the CDR3: TGTGCCAGCAGCCAAGAGGGACTTCCCTTTAGCACAGATACGCAGTATTTT. The chain is built from TRBV4-2 and TRBJ2-3; maybe TRBD2 (6 bases). V lost 0 bases and J lost 0, with 13 bases in between. CDR1 is LGHNA, CDR2 YNFKEQ, per germline. The CDR3 is made up of 17 amino acids.